This TCR beta chain was identified during a study of Ad26.COV2.S vaccination and SARS-CoV-2 variants. V lost 3 bases and J lost 6; bases outside the gene matches: 7. CDR1 ENHRY and CDR2 SYGVKD come from the germline V gene. The CDR3 contains 14 residues. This clone was seen only a few times. Treatment meaning: 15 to 20 received Ad26.COV2.S at low or high dose, single or two shots; about 5 received placebo; per-sample allocation not given. Sample collection was performed on day 63 after the first vaccine or placebo injection. Some clones are missing from TCRdb's copy, which holds only in-frame ones; the method was immunoSEQ multiplex PCR. The sample has roughly 410,000 clones; roughly 85% are singletons.

This receptor was identified in a person between 18 and 65 years old who received the Ad26.COV2.S COVID-19 vaccine or a placebo. The sample here was peripheral blood, taken in a trial of Ad26.COV2.S vaccine versus placebo. V usage is TRBV10-3 and J usage is TRBJ1-2, with 7 bases lining up with TRBD1. CDR3 sequence: CAISEVGQGDGYTF. The CDR3 DNA reads as TGTGCCATCAGTGAAGTCGGGCAGGGGGATGGCTACACCTTC.